This is a list of T cell receptor beta chains from one sample in a study of CD8+CD57+ T cells in acquired aplastic anemia. TCRdb reprocessed the reads with MiXCR, giving one entry per CDR3 protein. The sample gives around 250,000 distinct CDR3 sequences, approximately 57% of which show up once; roughly 8% is in the top ten. The sample consisted of sorted CD4+, CD8+, or CD8+CD57+ T cells (not recorded which) from PBMCs. The receptors originated from a human donor with severe aplastic anemia or a healthy control (not recorded which). Each CDR3 is given with its conserved first and last residue. A D gene is named only where the DNA matches it firmly. Rows may omit the clone size; those that give it use once, few, many or a size class.

D	size	J	V	DNA	CDR3
.	few	TRBJ2-2	TRBV7-9	TGTGCCAGCAGTTCCCAGGGGATCGGGGAGCTGTTTTTT	CASSSQGIGELFF
.	.	TRBJ2-2	TRBV9	TGTGCCAGCAGCGTAGGGCCTACCGGGGAGCTGTTTTTT	CASSVGPTGELFF
.	.	TRBJ1-5	TRBV20-1	TGCGCCGTCCAGACCCAGCATTTT	CAVQTQHF
.	many	TRBJ1-1	TRBV7-8	TGTGCCAGCAGCTTAGGCCGTTTAGCGGCATACACTGAAGCTTTCTTT	CASSLGRLAAYTEAFF
.	.	TRBJ2-3	TRBV7-2	TGTGCCAGCAGCTTAAGTGTCGCAGGAGATACGCAGTATTTT	CASSLSVAGDTQYF
.	.	TRBJ2-6	TRBV7-3	TGTGCCAGCAGCTTAACGTTCGGGGGCTCTGGGGCCAACGTCCTGACTTTC	CASSLTFGGSGANVLTF
.	.	TRBJ2-3	TRBV12-3/TRBV12-4	TGTGCCAGCAGTCGTCGACAGTCGTTGGATACGCAGTATTTT	CASSRRQSLDTQYF
TRBD1	.	TRBJ2-5	TRBV9	TGTGCCAGCAGCACAAACGCACAGGGGGCGTATGAGACCCAGTACTTC	CASSTNAQGAYETQYF
.	.	TRBJ2-5	TRBV7-3	TGTGCCAGCAGCTTATCCGGACGTGAGACCCAGTACTTC	CASSLSGRETQYF
.	.	TRBJ2-1	TRBV7-3	TGTGCCAGCAGAGGGGGACGGTACAATGAGCAGTTCTTC	CASRGGRYNEQFF
.	.	TRBJ2-3	TRBV15	TGTGCCACCAGCAGTGGTAGGAGATCTAGCACAGATACGCAGTATTTT	CATSSGRRSSTDTQYF
TRBD2	.	TRBJ2-3	TRBV7-6	TGTGCCAGCAGCGGTACTAGCGGGGGAACGCAGTATTTT	CASSGTSGGTQYF
.	.	TRBJ1-2	TRBV7-9	TGTGCCAGCAGCTTAGAAGTCCATGGCTACACCTTC	CASSLEVHGYTF
TRBD1	many	TRBJ1-2	TRBV12-3/TRBV12-4	TGTGCCACCAGGGCTCAGGGGGCGCGGGGCTATGGCTACACCTTC	CATRAQGARGYGYTF
.	few	TRBJ1-6	TRBV19	TGTGCCAGTAGTGCCCGGACAGTTAGCTCCTATAATTCACCCCTCCACTTT	CASSARTVSSYNSPLHF
.	.	TRBJ1-3	TRBV5-1	TGCGCCAGCAGCTTGCGCCAAAGCCCTGGAAACACCATATATTTT	CASSLRQSPGNTIYF
.	few	TRBJ2-5	TRBV2	TGTGCCAGCGGATGGGCTAGCTGGCGGGGCCGGCAAGAGACCCAGTACTTC	CASGWASWRGRQETQYF
.	.	TRBJ1-1	TRBV19	TGTGCCAGTAGTATGGGGACATTTGGTGAAGCTTTCTTT	CASSMGTFGEAFF
TRBD1	.	TRBJ2-7	TRBV6-5	TGTGCCAGCAGTTCGGGACAGCTGTCCTACGAGCAGTACTTC	CASSSGQLSYEQYF